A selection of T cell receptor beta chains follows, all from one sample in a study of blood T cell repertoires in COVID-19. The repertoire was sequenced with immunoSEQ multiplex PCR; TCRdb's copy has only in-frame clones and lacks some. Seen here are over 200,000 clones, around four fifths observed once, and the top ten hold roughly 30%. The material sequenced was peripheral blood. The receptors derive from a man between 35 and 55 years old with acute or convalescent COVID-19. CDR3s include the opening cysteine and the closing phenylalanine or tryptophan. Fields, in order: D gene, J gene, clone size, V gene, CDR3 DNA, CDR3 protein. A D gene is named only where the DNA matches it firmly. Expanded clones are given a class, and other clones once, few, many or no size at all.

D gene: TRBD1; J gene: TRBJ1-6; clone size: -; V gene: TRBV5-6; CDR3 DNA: TGTGCCAGCAGCTCGAGTGACAGGGCCGTGGGTTCACCCCTCCACTTT; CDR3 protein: CASSSSDRAVGSPLHF
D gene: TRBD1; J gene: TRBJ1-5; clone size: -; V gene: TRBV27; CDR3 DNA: TGTGCCAGCAGTTTAGGGACAGATCAGCCCCAGCATTTT; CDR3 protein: CASSLGTDQPQHF
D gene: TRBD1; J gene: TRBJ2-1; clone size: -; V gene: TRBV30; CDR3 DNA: TGTGCCTGGAGTCCTCCCTCCCGGGACAGCAATGAGCAGTTCTTC; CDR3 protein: CAWSPPSRDSNEQFF
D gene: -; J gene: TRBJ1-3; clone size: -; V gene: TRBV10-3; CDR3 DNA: TGTGCCATCAGACTAACAGGCTCTGGAAACACCATATATTTT; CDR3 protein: CAIRLTGSGNTIYF
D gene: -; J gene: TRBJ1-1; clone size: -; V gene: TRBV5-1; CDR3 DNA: TGCGCCAGCAGCTGGGGTCAGGGTGGAACTGAAGCTTTCTTT; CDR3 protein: CASSWGQGGTEAFF
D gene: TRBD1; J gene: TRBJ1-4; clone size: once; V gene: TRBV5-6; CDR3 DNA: TGTGCCAGCAGCTTTTGGGGACAGGCTAATGAAAAACTGTTTTTT; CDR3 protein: CASSFWGQANEKLFF
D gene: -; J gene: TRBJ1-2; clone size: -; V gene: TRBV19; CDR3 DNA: TGTGCCAGTAGTCCAAAGAGGGACTATGGCTACACCTTC; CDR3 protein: CASSPKRDYGYTF
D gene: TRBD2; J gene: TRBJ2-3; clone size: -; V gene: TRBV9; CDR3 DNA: TGTGCCAGCAGCGTAGGGGCGGGAGCAGATACGCAGTATTTT; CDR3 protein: CASSVGAGADTQYF
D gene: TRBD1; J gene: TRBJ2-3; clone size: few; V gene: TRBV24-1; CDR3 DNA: TGTGCCACCAGTGATCCGGGACAGGCATCAGATACGCAGTATTTT; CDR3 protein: CATSDPGQASDTQYF
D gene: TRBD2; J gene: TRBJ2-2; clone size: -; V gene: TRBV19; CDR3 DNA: TGTGCCAGTACCCCTGGACTAGCACGCGGGGAGCTGTTTTTT; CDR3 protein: CASTPGLARGELFF
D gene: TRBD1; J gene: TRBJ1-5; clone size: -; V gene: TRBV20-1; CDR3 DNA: TGCAGTGCTAGTCATGGACAGGGGGATCTCAATCAGCCCCAGCATTTT; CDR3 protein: CSASHGQGDLNQPQHF
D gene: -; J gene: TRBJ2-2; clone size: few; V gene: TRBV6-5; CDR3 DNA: TGTGCCAGCAGTCGGACGGCCGGAGGTACCGGGGAGCTGTTTTTT; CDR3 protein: CASSRTAGGTGELFF
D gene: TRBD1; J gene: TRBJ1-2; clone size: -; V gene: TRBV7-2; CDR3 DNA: TGTGCCAGCAGCTTAGCATTCCCCCCACAGGGGGCGTTTGGCTACACCTTC; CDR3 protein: CASSLAFPPQGAFGYTF
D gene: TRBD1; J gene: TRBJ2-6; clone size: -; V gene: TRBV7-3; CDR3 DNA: TGTGCCAGCAGCCCCGTCAGGCTGACAGGGGCTGGGGCCAACGTCCTGACTTTC; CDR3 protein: CASSPVRLTGAGANVLTF
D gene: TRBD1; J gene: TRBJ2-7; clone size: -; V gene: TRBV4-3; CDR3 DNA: TGCGCCAGCAGCCAAGAATTCGGGACAGCCTACGAGCAGTACTTC; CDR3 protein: CASSQEFGTAYEQYF
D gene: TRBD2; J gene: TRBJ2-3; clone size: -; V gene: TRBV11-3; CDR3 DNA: TGTGCCAGCAGCTTAGCTAGCGGAGGCACAGATACGCAGTATTTT; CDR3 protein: CASSLASGGTDTQYF